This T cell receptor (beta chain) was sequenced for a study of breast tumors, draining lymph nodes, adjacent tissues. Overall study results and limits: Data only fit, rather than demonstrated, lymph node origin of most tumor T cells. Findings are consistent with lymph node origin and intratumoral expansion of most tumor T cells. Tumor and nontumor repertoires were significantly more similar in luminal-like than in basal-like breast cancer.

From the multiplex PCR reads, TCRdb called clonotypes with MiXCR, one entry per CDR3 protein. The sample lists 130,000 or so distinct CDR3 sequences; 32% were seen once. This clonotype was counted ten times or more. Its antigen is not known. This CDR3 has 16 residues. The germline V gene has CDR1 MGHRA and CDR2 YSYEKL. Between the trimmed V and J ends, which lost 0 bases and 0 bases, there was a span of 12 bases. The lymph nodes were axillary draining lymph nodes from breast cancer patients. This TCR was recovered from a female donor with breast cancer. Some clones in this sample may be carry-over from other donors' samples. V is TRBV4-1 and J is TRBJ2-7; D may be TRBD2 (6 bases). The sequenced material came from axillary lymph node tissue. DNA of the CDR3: TGCGCCAGCAGCCAAGACCCCGGAGGGTCCTCCTACGAGCAGTACTTC. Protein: CASSQDPGGSSYEQYF.